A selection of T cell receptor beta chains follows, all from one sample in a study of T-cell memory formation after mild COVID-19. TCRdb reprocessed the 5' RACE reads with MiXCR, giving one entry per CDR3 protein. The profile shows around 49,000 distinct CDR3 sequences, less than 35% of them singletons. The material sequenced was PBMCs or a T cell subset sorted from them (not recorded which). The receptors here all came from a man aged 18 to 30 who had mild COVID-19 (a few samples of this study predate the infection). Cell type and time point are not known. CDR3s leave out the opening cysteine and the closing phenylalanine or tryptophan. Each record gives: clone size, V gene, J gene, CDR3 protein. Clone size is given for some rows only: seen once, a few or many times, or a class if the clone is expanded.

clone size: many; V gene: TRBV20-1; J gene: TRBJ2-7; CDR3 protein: SASGLSYEQY
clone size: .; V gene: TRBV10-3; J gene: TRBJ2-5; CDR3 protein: AISSGGASQETQY
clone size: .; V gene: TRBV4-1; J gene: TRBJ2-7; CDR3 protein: ASSQADRLRYEQY
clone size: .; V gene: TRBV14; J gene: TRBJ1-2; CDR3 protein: ASSQDVSTYGYT
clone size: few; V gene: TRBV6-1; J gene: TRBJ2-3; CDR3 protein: ASSVPAGSTDTQY
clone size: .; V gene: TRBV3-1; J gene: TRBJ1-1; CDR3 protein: ASSRNTEAF
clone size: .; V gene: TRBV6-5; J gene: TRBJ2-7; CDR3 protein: ASSRVRAYEQY
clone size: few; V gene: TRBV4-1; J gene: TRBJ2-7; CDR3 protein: ASSHEVAGVYEQY
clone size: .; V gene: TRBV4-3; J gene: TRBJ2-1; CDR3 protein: ASSHSTGTEQF
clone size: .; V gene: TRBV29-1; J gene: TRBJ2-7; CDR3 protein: SVEGSTREQY
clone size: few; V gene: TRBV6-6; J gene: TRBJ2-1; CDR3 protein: ASSYSRARAGSNEQF
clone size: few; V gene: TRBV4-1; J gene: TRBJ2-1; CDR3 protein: ASSPRPPGGFQDEQF
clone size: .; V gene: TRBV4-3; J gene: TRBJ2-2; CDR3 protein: ASSLRQDVGELF
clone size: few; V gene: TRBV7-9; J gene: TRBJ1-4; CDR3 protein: ASSLGVPGTGTEKLF
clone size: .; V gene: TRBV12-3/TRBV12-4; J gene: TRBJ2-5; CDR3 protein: ASTLGGQETQY
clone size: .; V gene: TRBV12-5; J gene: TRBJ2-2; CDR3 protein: ASGFLINSNTGELF